The TCR beta chain under discussion was sequenced for a study of cytomegalovirus exposure and HLA in healthy donors. The V end was cut by 4 bases, the J end by 5 bases, with 10 bases between. The germline V gene has CDR1 SGHRS and CDR2 YFSETQ. The CDR3 consists of 13 residues. Worth noting for this clone: Its specificity is unknown.

The PCR had 60 Vbeta and 13 Jbeta primers. Clones were sequenced by immunoSEQ multiplex PCR, and TCRdb holds only the in-frame ones, with some missing. The table records around 170,000 clones, over 70% of them present only once. Study-level points and caveats: Based on reports, TCR beta sequences accurately predicted HLA-A and HLA-B alleles for most subjects. V- and J-gene trimming in TCR beta was tied to a missense DCLRE1C variant by an analysis performed later. Later analysis reportedly placed an Asian-associated ancestry cluster below the roughly 630-donor mean in N-insertions.

The sequenced material came from PBMCs. The source of this sequence is a man aged 45-65 years in good health and CMV-seronegative. The genes are TRBV5-1 and TRBJ2-1; D is uncertain. In nucleotides, the CDR3 is TGCGCCAGCAGCGGTGATTTAGACAATGAGCAGTTCTTC. This gives the protein CASSGDLDNEQFF. The variable domain in full, with the rest retrieved from reference TRBV5-1 and TRBJ2-1, is KAGVTQTPRYLIKTRGQQVTLSCSPISGHRSVSWYQQTPGQGLQFLFEYFSETQRNKGNFPGRFSGRQFSNSRSEMNVSTLELGDSALYLCASSGDLDNEQFFGPGTRLTVL.